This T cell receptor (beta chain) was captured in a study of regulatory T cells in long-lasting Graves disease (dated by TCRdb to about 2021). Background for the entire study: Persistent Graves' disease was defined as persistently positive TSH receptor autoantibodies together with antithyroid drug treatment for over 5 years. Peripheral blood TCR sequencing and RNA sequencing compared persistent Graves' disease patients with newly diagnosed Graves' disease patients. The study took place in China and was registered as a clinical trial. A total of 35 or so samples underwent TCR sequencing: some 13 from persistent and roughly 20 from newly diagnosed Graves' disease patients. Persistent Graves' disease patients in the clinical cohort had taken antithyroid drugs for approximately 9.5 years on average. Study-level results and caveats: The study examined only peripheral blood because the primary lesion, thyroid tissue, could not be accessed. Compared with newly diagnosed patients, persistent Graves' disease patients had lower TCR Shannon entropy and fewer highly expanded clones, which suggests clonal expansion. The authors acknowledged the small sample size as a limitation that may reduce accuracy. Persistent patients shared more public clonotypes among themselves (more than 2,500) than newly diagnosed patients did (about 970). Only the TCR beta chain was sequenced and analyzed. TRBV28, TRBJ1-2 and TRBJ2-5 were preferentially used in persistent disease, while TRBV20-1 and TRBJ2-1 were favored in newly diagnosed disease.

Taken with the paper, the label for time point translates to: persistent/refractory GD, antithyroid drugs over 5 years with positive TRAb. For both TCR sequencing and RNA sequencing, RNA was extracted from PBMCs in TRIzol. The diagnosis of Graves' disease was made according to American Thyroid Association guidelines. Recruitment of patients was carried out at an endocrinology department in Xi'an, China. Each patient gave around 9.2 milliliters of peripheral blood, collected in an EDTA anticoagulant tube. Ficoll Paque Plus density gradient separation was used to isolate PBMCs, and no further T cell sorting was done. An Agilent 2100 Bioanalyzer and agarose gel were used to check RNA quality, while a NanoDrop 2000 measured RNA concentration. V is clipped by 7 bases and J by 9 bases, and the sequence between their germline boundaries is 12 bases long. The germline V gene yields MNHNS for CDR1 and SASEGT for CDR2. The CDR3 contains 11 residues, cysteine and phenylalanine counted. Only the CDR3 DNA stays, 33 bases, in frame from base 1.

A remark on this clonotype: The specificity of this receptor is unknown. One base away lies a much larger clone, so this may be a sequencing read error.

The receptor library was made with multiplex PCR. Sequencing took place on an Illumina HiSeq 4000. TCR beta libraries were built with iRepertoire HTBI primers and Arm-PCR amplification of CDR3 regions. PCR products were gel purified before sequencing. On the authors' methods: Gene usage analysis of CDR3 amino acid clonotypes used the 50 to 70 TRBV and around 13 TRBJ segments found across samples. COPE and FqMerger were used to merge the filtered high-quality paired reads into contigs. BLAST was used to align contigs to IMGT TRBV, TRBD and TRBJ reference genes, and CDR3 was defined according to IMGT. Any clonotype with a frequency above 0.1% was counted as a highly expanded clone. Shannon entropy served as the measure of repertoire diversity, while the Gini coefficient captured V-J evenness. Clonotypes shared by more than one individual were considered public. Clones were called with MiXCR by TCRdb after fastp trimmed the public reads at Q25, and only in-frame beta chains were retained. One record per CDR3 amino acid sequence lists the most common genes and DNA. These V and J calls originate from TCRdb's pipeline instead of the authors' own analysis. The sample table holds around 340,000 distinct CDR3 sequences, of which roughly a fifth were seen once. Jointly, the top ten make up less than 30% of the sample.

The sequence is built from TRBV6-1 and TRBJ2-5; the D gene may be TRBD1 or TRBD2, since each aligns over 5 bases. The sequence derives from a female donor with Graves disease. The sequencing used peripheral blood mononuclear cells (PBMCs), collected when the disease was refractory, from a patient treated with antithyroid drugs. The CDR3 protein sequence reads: CASTLLGAQYF. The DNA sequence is TGTGCCAGCACCTTACTGGGGGCCCAGTACTTC.